The T cell receptor beta chain under discussion was sequenced for a study of blood T cell repertoires in COVID-19. Study-level background: Acute and convalescent COVID-19 specimens originated in the United States, Italy and Spain.

V gave up 3 bases and J gave up 2 bases, with 10 bases separating them. This CDR3 has 14 residues. Germline assignment: CDR1 KGHSH and CDR2 LQKENI. Measured with immunoSEQ multiplex PCR; TCRdb has only the in-frame clones, and not every one. The data hold about 220,000 clones, with about 78% observed a single time. This chain connects TRBV18 to TRBJ1-1; tentative D call: TRBD1 (6 bases). Sequenced sample: peripheral blood. The TCR originated in a woman in her 70s with acute or convalescent COVID-19. CDR3: CASSPQGFNTEAFF. The CDR3 nucleotides are TGTGCCAGCTCACCGCAGGGGTTCAACACTGAAGCTTTCTTT. Looking up the rest from reference TRBV18 and TRBJ1-1 gives the full variable domain: NAGVMQNPRHLVRRRGQEARLRCSPMKGHSHVYWYRQLPEEGLKFMVYLQKENIIDESGMPKERFSAEFPKEGPSILRIQQVVRGDSAAYFCASSPQGFNTEAFFGQGTRLTVV.